These 5 T cell receptor beta chains were sequenced from one sample in a study of T cells in Graves' hyperthyroidism and ophthalmopathy. Amplification targeted TCR beta CDR3 regions from RNA transcripts. HTBI primers were employed in a first-round RT-PCR of the TCR CDR3. TCRdb redid the calling of the multiplex PCR reads with MiXCR, one entry per CDR3 protein. The sample records under 700,000 distinct CDR3 sequences, over 15% being singletons. Sequenced sample: blood. These receptors originate from a woman between 18 and 30 years old with Graves' hyperthyroidism.

The rearrangement uses TRBV14 and TRBJ1-5; possible D gene TRBD1, 5 bases. V dropped 4 bases and J dropped 0 bases, with 16 bases sitting between them. The CDR3 contains 17 residues. Germline CDR1 is SGHDN and CDR2 is FVKESK. The CDR3 DNA follows: TGTGCCAGCAGCCCCCCCGGGACCGTTTATAGCAATCAGCCCCAGCATTTT. Translating it yields CASSPPGTVYSNQPQHF.

V usage is TRBV5-5 and J usage is TRBJ1-2, with D unclear. V lost 0 bases and J 7 bases, leaving 16 bases between the germline ends. Germline V gene lookup returns CDR1 SGHKS and CDR2 YYEKEE (reference sequence). CDR3 length: 15 residues. The CDR3 protein is CASSLASSGRIGYTF. The CDR3 DNA reads as TGTGCCAGCAGCTTGGCCTCAAGTGGGCGCATTGGCTACACCTTC.

This clonotype was observed a few times. The chain recombines TRBV30 with TRBJ2-7; unclear D gene. Germline assignment: CDR1 GTSNPN and CDR2 SVGIG (reference sequence). The CDR3 is 14 amino acids. Trimming cost V 5 bases and J 6 bases, with 20 bases left between them. The CDR3 sequence is CAWFVPGSAREQYF. CDR3 coding DNA: TGTGCCTGGTTCGTCCCCGGGTCCGCGCGCGAGCAGTACTTC.

This clonotype was seen many times. The chain recombines TRBV20-1 with TRBJ2-1; 11 bases match TRBD1. CDR3 size: 14 residues. Germline assignment: CDR1 DFQATT and CDR2 SNEGSKA (reference sequence). V lost 6 bases to trimming and J lost 10 bases; unmatched junction nucleotides: 11. CDR3 DNA: TGCAGTGCACCCGAGGACAGGGGGCGCTTGGAGCAGTTCTTC. Amino acids: CSAPEDRGRLEQFF.

This chain joins TRBV25-1 and TRBJ1-1, with TRBD1 matching over 8 bases. The CDR3 runs to 15 residues. CDR1 and CDR2 (germline): MGHDK, SYGVNS. Trimming removed 10 bases from V and 2 bases from J; junction bases left unmatched: 12. DNA for the CDR3: TGTGCCACCTCGGACAGGGAGAGCCCCAACACTGAAGCTTTCTTT. Amino acid sequence: CATSDRESPNTEAFF.